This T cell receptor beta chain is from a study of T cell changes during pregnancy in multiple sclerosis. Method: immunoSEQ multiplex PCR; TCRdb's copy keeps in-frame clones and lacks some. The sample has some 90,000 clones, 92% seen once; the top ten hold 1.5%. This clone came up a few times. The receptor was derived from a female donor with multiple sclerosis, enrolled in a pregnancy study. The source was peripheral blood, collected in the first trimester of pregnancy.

The CDR3 DNA reads TGTGCCAGCCAGAGGGGAGGCGTTAGCTCCTACAATGAGCAGTTCTTC. Residues: CASQRGGVSSYNEQFF. V and J are TRBV19 and TRBJ2-1, with a possible D match to TRBD2 (6 bases). Trimming took off 9 bases at V and 0 bases at J, with 18 bases between the two ends. The CDR3 sequence is 16 residues long. Germline loops: CDR1 LNHDA, CDR2 SQIVND (reference sequence).